A selection of T cell receptor beta chains follows, all from one sample in a study of identical twins. In TCRdb, the 5' RACE reads were re-called with MiXCR into one record per CDR3 protein. The sample shows 700,000 or so distinct CDR3 sequences, around 21% of them seen only once. The data also belong to a second study, concerning T cells expressing NK-cell markers.

Sequencing was done on a sample of PBMCs. The receptors come from a woman younger than 30 in good health. Both conserved end residues are trimmed from each CDR3. Fields, in order: V gene, D gene, J gene, clone size, CDR3 protein. The D gene is left open where the match is weak. Clone size appears in some rows only: once, few, many, or a class for an expanded clone.

TRBV2	NA	TRBJ2-5	NA	ASSSPPGVETQY
TRBV9	NA	TRBJ2-3	few	ASSVNSGTPDTQY
TRBV20-1	NA	TRBJ1-3	NA	SARRGNTIY
TRBV6-1	NA	TRBJ2-6	NA	ASSGAWVGANVLT
TRBV10-3	TRBD1	TRBJ2-7	few	AISESRAGQVEQY
TRBV12-5	NA	TRBJ2-3	few	ASGEGHRTDTQY
TRBV29-1	NA	TRBJ2-6	many	SVVRLSSGANVLT
TRBV12-3/TRBV12-4	NA	TRBJ2-1	few	ASSSWSQSGNEQF
TRBV12-3/TRBV12-4	NA	TRBJ2-5	few	AISRGGNQETQY
TRBV5-6	NA	TRBJ2-3	few	ASSLPGPSTDTQY
TRBV7-8	NA	TRBJ2-1	NA	ASSLELAGNEQF
TRBV20-1	TRBD2	TRBJ2-7	NA	SARGKTEREIVYEQY
TRBV20-1	TRBD2	TRBJ2-5	few	SVPTSPRETQY
TRBV7-2	NA	TRBJ2-5	few	ASSWGTHQETQY
TRBV20-1	NA	TRBJ1-1	few	SAGGRGNTEAF
TRBV5-1	NA	TRBJ2-7	NA	ASSLVRSSYEQY
TRBV11-3	TRBD2	TRBJ2-3	NA	ASSGSSGGTLTQY
TRBV4-2	TRBD2	TRBJ2-7	NA	ASSQVWPSGNYEQY
TRBV5-1	TRBD1	TRBJ2-7	many	ASSFRDRASYEQY
TRBV6-5	TRBD2	TRBJ2-7	NA	ASSYWTSGTYEQY
TRBV27	TRBD1	TRBJ1-2	NA	ASSEQGNGYT
TRBV6-2/TRBV6-3	NA	TRBJ1-1	many	ASSYSGQTEAF
TRBV6-2/TRBV6-3	NA	TRBJ2-7	NA	ASSYRRSSYEQY
TRBV2	NA	TRBJ2-5	NA	AGRGDKETQY
TRBV12-3/TRBV12-4	TRBD1	TRBJ2-1	few	ASLKGQGSYNEQF
TRBV5-1	NA	TRBJ2-1	many	ASSLLRYNEQF
TRBV29-1	NA	TRBJ1-1	few	SVEGVGGVNTEAF
TRBV20-1	TRBD2	TRBJ2-3	NA	SADGTSGRKTDTQY
TRBV11-2	NA	TRBJ2-4	few	ASKSLAKNIQY
TRBV27	NA	TRBJ2-2	NA	ASSLLAGSGTGELF